These 5 T cell receptor beta chains were sequenced from one sample in a study of shared clonotypes between healthy human individuals. CD45RO-negative, CCR7-positively selected cells formed the naive CD8 fraction, excluding terminally differentiated effector memory CD45RA+ cells. The protocol was immunoSEQ multiplex PCR, while the TCRdb copy is restricted to in-frame clones and leaves out a portion. In the table there are about 590,000 clones, roughly 95% of which are singletons. The specimen sequenced was naive CD8+ T cells sorted from blood. These TCRs come from a woman aged 25 to 39 in good health.

CDR3 region: CASIRAPGTYNEQFF. CDR3 DNA sequence: TGTGCCAGTATCCGCGCTCCCGGGACCTACAATGAGCAGTTCTTC. The rearrangement uses TRBV19 and TRBJ2-1, with D maybe TRBD2 (5 bases). V was trimmed by 7 bases and J by 2 bases, leaving 15 bases between them. CDR1 and CDR2 (germline): LNHDA, SQIVND (reference sequence). This CDR3 is 15 amino acids long. The full variable domain, completed using reference TRBV19 and TRBJ2-1, is DGGITQSPKYLFRKEGQNVTLSCEQNLNHDAMYWYRQDPGQGLRLIYYSQIVNDFQKGDIAEGYSVSREKKESFPLTVTSAQKNPTAFYLCASIRAPGTYNEQFFGPGTRLTVL.

With respect to this clone: The sample holds other DNA sequences that translate to the same CDR3. The genes are TRBV5-4 and TRBJ2-5; D gene ambiguous. This CDR3 spans 13 amino acids. V was cut by 0 bases and J by 2 bases, with 5 bases left in between. Per germline, CDR1 SGHNT and CDR2 YYREEE (reference sequence). This CDR3 reads CASSLEAQETQYF. The CDR3 nucleotides are TGTGCCAGCAGCTTGGAGGCACAAGAGACCCAGTACTTC.

This chain joins TRBV28 and TRBJ1-2, with 10 bases aligning to TRBD1. The CDR3 extends over 14 amino acids. The germline V gene encodes CDR1 MDHEN and CDR2 SYDVKM. The ends lost 4 bases at V and 4 bases at J; junction bases unmatched: 3. The CDR3 here is CASSSRDRGYGYTF. DNA of the CDR3: TGTGCCAGCAGTTCCCGGGACAGGGGCTATGGCTACACCTTC.

The chain carries TRBV28 and TRBJ1-1; D not resolved. The CDR3 has 12 amino acids. Germline V lookup: CDR1 MDHEN, CDR2 SYDVKM. The ends were cut back, 5 bases at V and 1 base at J, with 5 bases in the middle. Here the CDR3 reads CASSPWNTEAFF. For the CDR3, the DNA is TGTGCCAGCAGTCCATGGAACACTGAAGCTTTCTTT.

This chain connects TRBV30 to TRBJ2-3; possibly TRBD1 or TRBD2 for D (5 bases each). This CDR3 region has 11 residues. CDR1 is GTSNPN and CDR2 is SVGIG in the germline V gene (reference sequence). V lost 3 bases, J lost 7 bases, and 8 bases lay in between. The CDR3 sequence is CAWRWGNTQYF. CDR3 nucleotide sequence: TGTGCCTGGAGATGGGGGAATACGCAGTATTTT.